This TCR beta chain was captured by sequencing in a study of tumor-infiltrating lymphocytes in oesophageal squamous cell carcinoma. The CDR3 length is 18 residues, termini included. The germline gives CDR1 WSHSY, CDR2 SAAADI. This clonotype was picked up a small number of times. The CDR3 ends on some other residue instead of the conserved phenylalanine or tryptophan, so this is likely a read error. The limits of the CDR3 on the DNA are not certain, so only TCRdb's listed CDR3 is given. MiXCR, run by TCRdb on the PCR reads, gives a single entry per CDR3 protein. The sample includes approximately 15,000 distinct CDR3 sequences, roughly half of them seen just once.

V usage is TRBV10-2 and J usage is TRBJ2-1; the table assigns TRBD1, which was not confirmed against the DNA. The sequenced material came from blood. The sequence derives from a male donor with esophageal squamous cell carcinoma. CDR3 protein: CASRGGTGTTGSPLHFGN.